This T cell receptor beta chain was sequenced in a study of blood T cells in healthy people across ages. The use of a sample-barcoded 5' primer and a J-beta primer mix characterized a second PCR of roughly 7 to 11 cycles. MiXCR, run by TCRdb on the 5' RACE reads, gives a single entry per CDR3 protein. Among around 820,000 distinct CDR3 sequences listed, 20% to 30% were seen once. Germline-derived CDR1 and CDR2 are SQVTM and ANQGSEA. V lost 7 bases and J lost 6, with 13 bases in between. This CDR3 contains 11 residues. This sample also belongs to another study, concerning T cells of mothers and their children.

Sequenced input: blood. This clonotype was obtained from a boy younger than 18 in good health. The rearrangement joins TRBV29-1 to TRBJ2-7, with D possibly matching TRBD2 (5 bases). CDR3 protein: CSAGVGAEQYF. The CDR3 region has the DNA TGCAGCGCCGGGGTGGGAGCCGAGCAGTACTTC.